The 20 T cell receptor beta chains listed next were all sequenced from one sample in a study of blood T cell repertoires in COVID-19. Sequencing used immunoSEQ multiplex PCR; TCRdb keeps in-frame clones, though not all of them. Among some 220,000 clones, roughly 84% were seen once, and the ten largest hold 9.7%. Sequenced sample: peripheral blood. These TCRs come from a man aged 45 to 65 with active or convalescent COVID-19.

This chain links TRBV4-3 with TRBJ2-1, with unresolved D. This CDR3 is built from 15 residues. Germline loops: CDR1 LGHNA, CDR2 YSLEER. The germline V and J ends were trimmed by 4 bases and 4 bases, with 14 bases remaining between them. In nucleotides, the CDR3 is TGCGCCAGCAGCCCGACTCCGACGGCTTACAATGAGCAGTTCTTC. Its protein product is CASSPTPTAYNEQFF.

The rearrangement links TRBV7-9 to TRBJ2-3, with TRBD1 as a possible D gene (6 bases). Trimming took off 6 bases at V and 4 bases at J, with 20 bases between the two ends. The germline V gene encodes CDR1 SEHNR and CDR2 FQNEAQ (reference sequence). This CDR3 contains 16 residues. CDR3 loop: CASRDFQPEGADTQYF. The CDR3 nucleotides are TGTGCCAGCAGGGACTTTCAGCCAGAGGGGGCAGATACGCAGTATTTT.

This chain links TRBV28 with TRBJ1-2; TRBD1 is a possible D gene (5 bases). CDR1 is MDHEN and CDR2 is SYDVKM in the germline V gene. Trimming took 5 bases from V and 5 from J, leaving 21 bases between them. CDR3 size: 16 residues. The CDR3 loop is CASSLRVLSGQYGYTF. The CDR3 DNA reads TGTGCCAGCAGTCTCAGGGTACTAAGTGGGCAATATGGCTACACCTTC.

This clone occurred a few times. This CDR3 reads CASSPWGGPKGGYTF. Here the CDR3 DNA reads TGCGCCAGCAGCCCCTGGGGGGGCCCTAAGGGGGGCTACACCTTC. The chain couples TRBV4-1 to TRBJ1-2, with a possible D match to TRBD1 (6 bases). Germline-derived CDR1 and CDR2 are MGHRA and YSYEKL. This CDR3 contains 15 residues. V was clipped by 4 bases and J by 8 bases, with 20 bases between them.

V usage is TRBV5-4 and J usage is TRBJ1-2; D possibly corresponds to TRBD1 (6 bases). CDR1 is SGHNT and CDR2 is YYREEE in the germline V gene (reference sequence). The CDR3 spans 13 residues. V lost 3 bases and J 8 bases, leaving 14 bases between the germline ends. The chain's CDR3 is CASSSDRHWGYTF. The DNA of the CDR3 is TGTGCCAGCAGCTCAGACAGGCACTGGGGCTACACCTTC.

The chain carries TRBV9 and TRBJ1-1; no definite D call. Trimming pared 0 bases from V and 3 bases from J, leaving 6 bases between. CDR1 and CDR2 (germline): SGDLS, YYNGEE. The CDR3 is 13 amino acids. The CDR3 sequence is CASSVDGDTEAFF. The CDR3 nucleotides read TGTGCCAGCAGCGTAGACGGGGACACTGAAGCTTTCTTT.

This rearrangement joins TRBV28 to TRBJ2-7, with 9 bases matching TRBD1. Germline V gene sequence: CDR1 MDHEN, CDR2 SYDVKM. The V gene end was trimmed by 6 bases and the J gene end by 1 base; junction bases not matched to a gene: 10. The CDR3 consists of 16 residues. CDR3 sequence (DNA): TGTGCCAGCAGGCCCTACCCCGGGACAGGGTCCTACGAGCAGTACTTC. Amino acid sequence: CASRPYPGTGSYEQYF.

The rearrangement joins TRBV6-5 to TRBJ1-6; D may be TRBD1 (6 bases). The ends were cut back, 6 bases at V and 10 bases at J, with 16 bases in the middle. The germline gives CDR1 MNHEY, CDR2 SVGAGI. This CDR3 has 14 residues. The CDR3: CASSPTGTGSPLHF. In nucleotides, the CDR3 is TGTGCCAGCAGCCCAACAGGGACGGGATCACCCCTCCACTTT.

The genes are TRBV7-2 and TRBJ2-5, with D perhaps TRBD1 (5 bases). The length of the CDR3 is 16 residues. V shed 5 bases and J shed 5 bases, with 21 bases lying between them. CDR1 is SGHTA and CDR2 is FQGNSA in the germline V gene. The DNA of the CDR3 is TGTGCCAGCAGCCCCCGGGCGGCAGGGCTTGCGGAGACCCAGTACTTC. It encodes CASSPRAAGLAETQYF.

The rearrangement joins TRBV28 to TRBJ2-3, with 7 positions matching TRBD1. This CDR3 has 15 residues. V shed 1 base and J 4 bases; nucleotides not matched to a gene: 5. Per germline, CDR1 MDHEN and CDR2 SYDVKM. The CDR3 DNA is TGTGCCAGCAGTTTATTAGGGGGCTTTGCAGATACGCAGTATTTT. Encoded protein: CASSLLGGFADTQYF.

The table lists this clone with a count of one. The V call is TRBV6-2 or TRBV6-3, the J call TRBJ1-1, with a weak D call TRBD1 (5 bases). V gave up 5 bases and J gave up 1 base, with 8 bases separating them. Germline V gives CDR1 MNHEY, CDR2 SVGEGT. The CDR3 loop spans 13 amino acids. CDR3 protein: CASSLTENTEAFF. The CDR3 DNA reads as TGTGCCAGCAGTCTGACAGAGAACACTGAAGCTTTCTTT.

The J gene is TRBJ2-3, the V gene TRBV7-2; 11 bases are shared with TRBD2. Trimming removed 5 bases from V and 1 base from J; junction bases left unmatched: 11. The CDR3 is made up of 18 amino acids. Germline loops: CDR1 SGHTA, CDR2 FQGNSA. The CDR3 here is CASSPRPLAGGGTDTQYF. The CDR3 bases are TGTGCCAGCAGCCCTCGACCTCTAGCGGGGGGTGGCACAGATACGCAGTATTTT.

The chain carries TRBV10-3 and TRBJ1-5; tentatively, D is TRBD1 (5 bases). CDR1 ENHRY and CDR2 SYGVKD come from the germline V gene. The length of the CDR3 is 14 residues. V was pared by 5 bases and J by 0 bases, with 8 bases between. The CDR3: CAISQGRSNQPQHF. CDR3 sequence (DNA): TGTGCCATCAGTCAGGGCCGTAGCAATCAGCCCCAGCATTTT.

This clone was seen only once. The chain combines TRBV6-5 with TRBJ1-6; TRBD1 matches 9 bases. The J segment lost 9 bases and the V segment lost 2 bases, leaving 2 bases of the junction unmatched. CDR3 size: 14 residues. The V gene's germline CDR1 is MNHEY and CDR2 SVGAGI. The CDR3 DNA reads TGTGCCAGCAGTTACGGGGACAGGGCTTCACCCCTCCACTTT. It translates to CASSYGDRASPLHF.

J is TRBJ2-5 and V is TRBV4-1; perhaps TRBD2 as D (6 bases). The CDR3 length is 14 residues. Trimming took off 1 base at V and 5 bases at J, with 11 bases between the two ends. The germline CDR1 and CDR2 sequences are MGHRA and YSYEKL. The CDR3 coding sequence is TGCGCCAGCAGCCAAGTTCTTCGGGGGGAGACCCAGTACTTC. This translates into CASSQVLRGETQYF.

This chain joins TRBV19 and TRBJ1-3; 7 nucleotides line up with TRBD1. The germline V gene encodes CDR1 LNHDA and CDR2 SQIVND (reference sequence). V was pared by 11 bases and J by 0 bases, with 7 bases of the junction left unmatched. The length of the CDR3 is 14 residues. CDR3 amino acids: CAWTGPISGNTIYF. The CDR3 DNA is TGTGCCTGGACAGGCCCCATCTCTGGAAACACCATATATTTT.

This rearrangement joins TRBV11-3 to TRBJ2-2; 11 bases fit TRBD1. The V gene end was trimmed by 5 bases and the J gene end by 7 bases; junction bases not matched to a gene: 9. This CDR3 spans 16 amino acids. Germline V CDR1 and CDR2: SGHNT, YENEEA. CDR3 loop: CASSTSGTGGDGELFF. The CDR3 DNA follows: TGTGCCAGCAGCACGTCCGGGACAGGGGGTGACGGGGAGCTGTTTTTT.

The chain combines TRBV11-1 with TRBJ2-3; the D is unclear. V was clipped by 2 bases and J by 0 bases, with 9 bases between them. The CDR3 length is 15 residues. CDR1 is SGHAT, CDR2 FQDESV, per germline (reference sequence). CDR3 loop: CASSLTHFSTDTQYF. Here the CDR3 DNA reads TGTGCCAGCAGCTTAACGCACTTTAGCACAGATACGCAGTATTTT.

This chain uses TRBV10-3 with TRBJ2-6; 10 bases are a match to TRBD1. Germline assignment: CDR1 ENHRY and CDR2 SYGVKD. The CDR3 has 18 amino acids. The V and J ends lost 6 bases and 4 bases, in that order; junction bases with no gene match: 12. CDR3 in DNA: TGTGCCATCAGCGCCCGGGACAGGGGACCTCTGGGGGCCAACGTCCTGACTTTC. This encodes CAISARDRGPLGANVLTF.

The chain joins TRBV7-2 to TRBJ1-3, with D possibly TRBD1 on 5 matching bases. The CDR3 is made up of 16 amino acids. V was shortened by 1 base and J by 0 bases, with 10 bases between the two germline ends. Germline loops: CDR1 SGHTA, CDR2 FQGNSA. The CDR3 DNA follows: TGTGCCAGCAGCTTAGTTTCCGGGGGCTCTGGAAACACCATATATTTT. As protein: CASSLVSGGSGNTIYF.